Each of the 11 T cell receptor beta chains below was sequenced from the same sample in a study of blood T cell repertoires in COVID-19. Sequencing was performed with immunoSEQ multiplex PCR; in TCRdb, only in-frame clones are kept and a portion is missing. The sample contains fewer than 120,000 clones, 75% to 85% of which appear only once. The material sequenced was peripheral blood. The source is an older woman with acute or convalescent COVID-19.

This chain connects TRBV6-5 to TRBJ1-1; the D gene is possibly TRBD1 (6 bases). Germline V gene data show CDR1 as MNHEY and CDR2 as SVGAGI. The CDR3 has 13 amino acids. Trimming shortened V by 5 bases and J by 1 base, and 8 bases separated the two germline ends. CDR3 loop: CASSPRGNTEAFF. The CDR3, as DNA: TGTGCCAGCAGTCCCAGGGGGAACACTGAAGCTTTCTTT.

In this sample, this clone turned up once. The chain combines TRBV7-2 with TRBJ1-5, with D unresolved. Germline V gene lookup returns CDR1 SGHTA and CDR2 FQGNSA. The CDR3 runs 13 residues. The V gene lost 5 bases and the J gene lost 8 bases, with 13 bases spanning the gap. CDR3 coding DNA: TGTGCCAGCAGCAGGGAGCACTCAGAGCCCCAGCATTTT. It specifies CASSREHSEPQHF.

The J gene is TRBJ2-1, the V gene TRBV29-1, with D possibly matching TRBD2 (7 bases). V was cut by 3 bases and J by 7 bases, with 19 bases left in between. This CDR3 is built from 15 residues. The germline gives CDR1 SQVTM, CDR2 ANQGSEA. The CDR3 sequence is CSVEDPVGRGNEQFF. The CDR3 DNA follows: TGCAGCGTTGAGGACCCGGTTGGGAGGGGGAATGAGCAGTTCTTC.

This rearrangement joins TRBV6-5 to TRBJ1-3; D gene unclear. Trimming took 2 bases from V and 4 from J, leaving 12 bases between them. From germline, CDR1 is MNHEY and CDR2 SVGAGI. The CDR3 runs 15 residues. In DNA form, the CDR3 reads TGTGCCAGCAGTTACGGGCCTCCCGAGGGAAACACCATATATTTT. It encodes CASSYGPPEGNTIYF.

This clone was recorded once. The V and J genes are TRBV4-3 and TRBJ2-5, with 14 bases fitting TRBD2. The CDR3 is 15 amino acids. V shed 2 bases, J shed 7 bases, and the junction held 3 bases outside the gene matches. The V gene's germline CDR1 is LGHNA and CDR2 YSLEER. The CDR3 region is CASSQTGLAGGTQYF. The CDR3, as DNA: TGCGCCAGCAGCCAAACCGGACTAGCGGGGGGGACCCAGTACTTC.

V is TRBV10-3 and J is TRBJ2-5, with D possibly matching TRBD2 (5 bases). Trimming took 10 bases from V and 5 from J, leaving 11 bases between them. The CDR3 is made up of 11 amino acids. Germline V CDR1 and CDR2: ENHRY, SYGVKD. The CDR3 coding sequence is TGTGCCACCAGATCGGGGGAGACCCAGTACTTC. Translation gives CATRSGETQYF.

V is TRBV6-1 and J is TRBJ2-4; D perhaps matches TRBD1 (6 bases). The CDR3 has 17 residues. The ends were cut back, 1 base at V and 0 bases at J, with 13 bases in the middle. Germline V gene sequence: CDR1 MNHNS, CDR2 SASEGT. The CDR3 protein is CASSEGIGGIAKNIQYF. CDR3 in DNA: TGTGCCAGCAGTGAAGGGATAGGGGGTATAGCCAAAAACATTCAGTACTTC.

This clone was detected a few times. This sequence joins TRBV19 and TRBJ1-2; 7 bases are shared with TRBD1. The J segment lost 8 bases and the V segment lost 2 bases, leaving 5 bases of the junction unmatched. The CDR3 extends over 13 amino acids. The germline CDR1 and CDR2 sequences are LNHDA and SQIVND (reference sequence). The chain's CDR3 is CASSITGDVGYTF. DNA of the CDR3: TGTGCCAGTAGTATAACAGGGGATGTAGGCTACACCTTC. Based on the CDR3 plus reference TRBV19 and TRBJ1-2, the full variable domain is DGGITQSPKYLFRKEGQNVTLSCEQNLNHDAMYWYRQDPGQGLRLIYYSQIVNDFQKGDIAEGYSVSREKKESFPLTVTSAQKNPTAFYLCASSITGDVGYTFGSGTRLTVV.

CDR3 residues: CAISEQGGETQYF. The CDR3 bases are TGTGCCATCAGTGAGCAGGGGGGAGAGACCCAGTACTTC. The chain combines TRBV10-3 with TRBJ2-5; D possibly corresponds to TRBD1 (7 bases). The germline gives CDR1 ENHRY, CDR2 SYGVKD. V dropped 2 bases and J dropped 4 bases, with 8 bases sitting between them. This CDR3 has 13 residues.

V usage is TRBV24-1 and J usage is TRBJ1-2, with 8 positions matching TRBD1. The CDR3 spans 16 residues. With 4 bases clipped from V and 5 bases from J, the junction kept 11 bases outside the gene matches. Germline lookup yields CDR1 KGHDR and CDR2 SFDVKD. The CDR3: CATSDPSGGFGYGYTF. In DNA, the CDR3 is TGTGCCACCAGTGACCCATCAGGGGGCTTTGGGTATGGCTACACCTTC.

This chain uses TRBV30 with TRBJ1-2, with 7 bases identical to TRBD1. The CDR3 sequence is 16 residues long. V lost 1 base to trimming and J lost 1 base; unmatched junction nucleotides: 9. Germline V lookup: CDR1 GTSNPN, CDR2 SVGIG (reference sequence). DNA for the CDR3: TGTGCCTGGAGTGGGGGATGGGACAGCAGTAACTATGGCTACACCTTC. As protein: CAWSGGWDSSNYGYTF.